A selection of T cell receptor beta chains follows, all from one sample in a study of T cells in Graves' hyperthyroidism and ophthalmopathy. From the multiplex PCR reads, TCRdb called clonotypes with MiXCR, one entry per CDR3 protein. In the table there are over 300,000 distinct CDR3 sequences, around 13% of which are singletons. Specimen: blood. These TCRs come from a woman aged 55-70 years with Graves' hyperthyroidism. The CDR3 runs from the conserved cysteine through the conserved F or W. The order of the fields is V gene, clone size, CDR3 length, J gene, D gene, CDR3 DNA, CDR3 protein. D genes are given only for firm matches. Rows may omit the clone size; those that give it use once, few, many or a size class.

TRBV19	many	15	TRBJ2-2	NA	TGTGCCAGTAGTATAGCTGGACTAAAGGACGGGGAGCTGTTTTTT	CASSIAGLKDGELFF
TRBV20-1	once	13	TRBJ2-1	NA	TGCAGTGCTCCTAGAGCGGGTGACGATGAGCAGTTCTTC	CSAPRAGDDEQFF
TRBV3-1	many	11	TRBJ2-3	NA	TGTGCCAGCGGATCCTCCGATACGCAGTATTTT	CASGSSDTQYF
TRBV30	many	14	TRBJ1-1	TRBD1	TGTGCCTGGAGTGGCCAGGGGGCGCGTAGTGAAGCTTTCTTT	CAWSGQGARSEAFF
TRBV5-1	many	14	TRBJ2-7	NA	TGCGCCAGCAGCTTGGAAGTGGGGTCCTACGAGCAGTACTTC	CASSLEVGSYEQYF
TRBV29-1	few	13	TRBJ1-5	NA	TGCAGCGTAGACCTCGGGGGCGATCAGCCCCAGCATTTT	CSVDLGGDQPQHF
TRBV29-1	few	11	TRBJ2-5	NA	TGCAGCGTTGTGCGGGGTGAGACCCAGTACTTC	CSVVRGETQYF
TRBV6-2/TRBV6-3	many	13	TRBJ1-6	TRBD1	TGTGCCAGCAGTGGACAGGGGGGATCACCCCTCCACTTT	CASSGQGGSPLHF
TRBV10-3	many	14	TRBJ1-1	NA	TGTGCCATCAGTCCCCGGACCATGAACACTGAAGCTTTCTTT	CAISPRTMNTEAFF
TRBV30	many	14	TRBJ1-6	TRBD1	TGTGCCTGGAGTGGGGACAGGGCAAACTCACCCCTCCACTTT	CAWSGDRANSPLHF
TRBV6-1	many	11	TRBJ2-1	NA	TGTGCCAGCACCCCCTACAATGAGCAGTTCTTC	CASTPYNEQFF
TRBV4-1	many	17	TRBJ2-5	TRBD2	TGCGCCAGCAGCCCCGTAGGACTAGCGGTGATACAAGAGACCCAGTACTTC	CASSPVGLAVIQETQYF
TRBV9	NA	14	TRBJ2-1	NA	TGTGCCAGCAGCGTAGATGGGAGATACAATGAGCAGTTCTTC	CASSVDGRYNEQFF
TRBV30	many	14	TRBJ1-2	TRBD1	TGTGCCTGGAGTCCGGGGACAGCGGGCAGTGGCTACACCTTC	CAWSPGTAGSGYTF
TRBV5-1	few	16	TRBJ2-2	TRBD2	TGCGCCAGCAGCTTGGAGATAGCGGGATTCACCGGGGAGCTGTTTTTT	CASSLEIAGFTGELFF
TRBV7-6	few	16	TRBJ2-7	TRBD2	TGTGCCAGCACCAAGGGAGGGGTGGGCGTCTCCTACGAGCAGTACTTC	CASTKGGVGVSYEQYF
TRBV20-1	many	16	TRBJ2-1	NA	TGCAGTGCTCTGGAAAGGGCGGGCCCCTCCTACAATGAGCAGTTCTTC	CSALERAGPSYNEQFF
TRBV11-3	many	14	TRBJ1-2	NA	TGTGCCAGCAGCCTAGACGATAGGATCGGTGGCTACACCTTC	CASSLDDRIGGYTF
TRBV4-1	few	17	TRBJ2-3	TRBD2	TGCGCCAGCAGCCAAAGGACTAGCGGGACTAGCACAGATACGCAGTATTTT	CASSQRTSGTSTDTQYF
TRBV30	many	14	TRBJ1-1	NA	TGTGCCTGGAGTCCACCAAGAGTGAACACTGAAGCTTTCTTT	CAWSPPRVNTEAFF
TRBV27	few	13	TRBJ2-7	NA	TGTGCCAGCAGTTTAGGACCCCTCTACGAGCAGTACTTC	CASSLGPLYEQYF
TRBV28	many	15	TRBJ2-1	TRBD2	TGTGCCAGCAGTTTACTGACTAGCGGGCGTAATGAGCAGTTCTTC	CASSLLTSGRNEQFF
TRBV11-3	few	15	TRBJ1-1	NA	TGTGCCAGCAGCATAAGACAGGCGAGGAGCCCTGAAGCTTTCTTT	CASSIRQARSPEAFF
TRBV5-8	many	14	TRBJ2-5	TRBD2	TGTGCCAGCAGCTCTAGCGGGAGCAGAGAGACCCAGTACTTC	CASSSSGSRETQYF
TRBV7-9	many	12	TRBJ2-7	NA	TGTGCCAGCAGTCCCGGGACTTTCGAGCAGTACTTC	CASSPGTFEQYF
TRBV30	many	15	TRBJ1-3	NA	TGTGCCTGGAGTCCCCTCGGGGGGCTTGGAAACACCATATATTTT	CAWSPLGGLGNTIYF
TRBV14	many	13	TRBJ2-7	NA	TGTGCCAGCAGCCAAGTCAGGTTCTACGAGCAGTACTTC	CASSQVRFYEQYF
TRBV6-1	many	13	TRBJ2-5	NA	TGTGCCAGCAGTGAAGCAGGTTCGGGGACCCAGTACTTC	CASSEAGSGTQYF
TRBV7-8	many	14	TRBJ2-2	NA	TGTGCCAGTAGCTTTGGACGCGCGACCGGGGAGCTGTTTTTT	CASSFGRATGELFF
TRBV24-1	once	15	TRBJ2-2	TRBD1	TGTGCCACCAGTGATAGACAGGGGTTCACCGGGGAGCTGTTTTTT	CATSDRQGFTGELFF
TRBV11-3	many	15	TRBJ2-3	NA	TGTGCCAGCAGCTTAGGTGGCAGGGCGATAGATACGCAGTATTTT	CASSLGGRAIDTQYF
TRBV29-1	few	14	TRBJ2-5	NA	TGCAGCGTGGCCCTAGGGGGGACGCCTGAGACCCAGTACTTC	CSVALGGTPETQYF
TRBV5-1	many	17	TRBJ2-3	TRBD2	TGCGCCAGCAGCTTCCAGAGGACTAGCGGGAGTGGGGATACGCAGTATTTT	CASSFQRTSGSGDTQYF
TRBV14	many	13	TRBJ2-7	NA	TGTGCCAGCAGCCAAGCGGGGGAGTACGAGCAGTACTTC	CASSQAGEYEQYF
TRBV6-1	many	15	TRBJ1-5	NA	TGTGCCAGCAGCGAAGTAGGGGGGGGCAATCAGCCCCAGCATTTT	CASSEVGGGNQPQHF
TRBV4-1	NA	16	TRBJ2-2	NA	TGCGCCAGCAGCCAACAACGAGGGCCCAACACCGGGGAGCTGTTTTTT	CASSQQRGPNTGELFF
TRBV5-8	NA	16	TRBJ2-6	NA	TGTGCCAGCAGCCTGGGATCTTACTCTGGGGCCAACGTCCTGACTTTC	CASSLGSYSGANVLTF
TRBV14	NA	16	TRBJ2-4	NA	TGTGCCAGCAGCCAAGTAGCTCTGGCGGACATAAACATTCAGTACTTC	CASSQVALADINIQYF
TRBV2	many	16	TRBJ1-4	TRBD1	TGTGCCAGCAGAGTCGGACAGGGTGGAACTAATGAAAAACTGTTTTTT	CASRVGQGGTNEKLFF